This TCR beta chain was obtained from a study of blood T cell repertoires in COVID-19. Study as a whole: Acute and convalescent COVID-19 specimens originated in the United States, Italy and Spain. The analysed material was cDNA or gDNA that came from T cells, B-cell-depleted T cells, or PBMCs.

CDR1 and CDR2 from the germline V gene are SGHNT and YYREEE (reference sequence). The length of the CDR3 is 14 residues. Trimming left V 1 base short and J 5 bases short, with 11 bases between. Per the study methods: Amplifying reference gene primers gave estimates of nucleated cell counts. Some clones are missing from TCRdb's copy, which holds only in-frame ones; the method was immunoSEQ multiplex PCR. V, J and clone size are those of that table, while D and trimming were read from the DNA. The sample shows 350,000 to 400,000 clones, approximately 89% of them seen only once. Cohort allocation depended upon clinical history that participants reported.

This clonotype originated in a middle-aged man in a cohort exposed to, infected with or recovered from COVID-19 (not recorded which). Sequences were obtained from PBMCs or T cells enriched from blood (not recorded which). J is TRBJ2-3 and V is TRBV5-4, with D possibly TRBD2 on 7 matching bases. DNA of the CDR3: TGTGCCAGCAGCTTGTACAGGGAGGGAGATACGCAGTATTTT. Its protein product is CASSLYREGDTQYF.